The clone carrying this T cell receptor (beta chain) came up many times. V was pared by 0 bases and J by 3 bases, with 14 bases between. The germline V gene has CDR1 LGHDT and CDR2 YNNKEL (reference sequence). This CDR3 has 16 residues. The sample comes from a study of T cells in Graves' hyperthyroidism and ophthalmopathy. Based on clinical symptoms, serum thyroxine and TRAb, thyroid ultrasound and orbital computed tomography, diagnoses were reached. Amplified TCR beta CDR3 regions came from RNA transcripts. The HTBI set primed first-round TCR CDR3 RT-PCR. TCRdb analysed the multiplex PCR reads with MiXCR anew, one entry per CDR3 protein. The sample holds hundreds of thousands of distinct CDR3 sequences, less than 20% seen once.

Sequences were obtained from blood. This rearrangement joins TRBV3-1 to TRBJ1-2; D call uncertain. The receptor comes from a woman between 18 and 30 years old with Graves' ophthalmopathy. CDR3 sequence reads: CASSQDLRGVDYGYTF. As DNA, the CDR3 is TGTGCCAGCAGCCAAGATCTGCGTGGGGTCGACTATGGCTACACCTTC.